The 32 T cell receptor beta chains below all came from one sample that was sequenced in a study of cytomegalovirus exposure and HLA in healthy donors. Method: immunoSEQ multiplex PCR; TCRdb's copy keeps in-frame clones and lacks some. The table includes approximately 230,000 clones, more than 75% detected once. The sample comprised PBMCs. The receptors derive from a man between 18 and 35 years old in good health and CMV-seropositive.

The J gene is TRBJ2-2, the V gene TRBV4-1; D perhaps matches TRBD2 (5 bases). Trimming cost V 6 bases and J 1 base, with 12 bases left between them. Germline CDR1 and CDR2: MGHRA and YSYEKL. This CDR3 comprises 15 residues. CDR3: CASRGRSGNTGELFF. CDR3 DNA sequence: TGCGCCAGCAGGGGCAGGAGCGGGAACACCGGGGAGCTGTTTTTT.

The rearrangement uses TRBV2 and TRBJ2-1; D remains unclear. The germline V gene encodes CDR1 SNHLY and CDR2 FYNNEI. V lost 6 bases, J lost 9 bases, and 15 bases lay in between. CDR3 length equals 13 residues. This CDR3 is CASSPNAAIEQFF. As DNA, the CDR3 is TGTGCCAGCAGCCCGAATGCGGCGATTGAGCAGTTCTTC. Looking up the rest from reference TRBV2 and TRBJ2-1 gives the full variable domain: EPEVTQTPSHQVTQMGQEVILRCVPISNHLYFYWYRQILGQKVEFLVSFYNNEISEKSEIFDDQFSVERPDGSNFTLKIRSTKLEDSAMYFCASSPNAAIEQFFGPGTRLTVL.

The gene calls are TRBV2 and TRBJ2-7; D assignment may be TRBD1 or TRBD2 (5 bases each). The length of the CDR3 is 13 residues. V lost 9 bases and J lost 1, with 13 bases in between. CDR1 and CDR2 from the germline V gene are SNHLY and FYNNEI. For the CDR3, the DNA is TGTGCCAGGGGGGACGGCCGATCCTACGAGCAGTACTTC. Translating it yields CARGDGRSYEQYF.

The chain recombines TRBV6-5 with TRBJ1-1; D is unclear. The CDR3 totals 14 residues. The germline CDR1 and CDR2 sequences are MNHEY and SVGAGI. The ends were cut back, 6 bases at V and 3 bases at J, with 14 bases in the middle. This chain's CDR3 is CASSPPGRHTEAFF. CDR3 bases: TGTGCCAGCAGCCCTCCCGGACGGCACACTGAAGCTTTCTTT.

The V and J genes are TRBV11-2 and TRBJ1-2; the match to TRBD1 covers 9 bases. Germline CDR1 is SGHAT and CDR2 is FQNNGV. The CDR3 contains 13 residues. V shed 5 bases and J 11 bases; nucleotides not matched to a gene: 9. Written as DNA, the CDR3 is TGTGCCAGCAGCACGGGACAGGGACTCCGTTACACCTTC. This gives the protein CASSTGQGLRYTF. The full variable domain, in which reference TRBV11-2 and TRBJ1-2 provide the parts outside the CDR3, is EAGVAQSPRYKIIEKRQSVAFWCNPISGHATLYWYQQILGQGPKLLIQFQNNGVVDDSQLPKDRFSAERLKGVDSTLKIQPAKLEDSAVYLCASSTGQGLRYTFGSGTRLTVV.

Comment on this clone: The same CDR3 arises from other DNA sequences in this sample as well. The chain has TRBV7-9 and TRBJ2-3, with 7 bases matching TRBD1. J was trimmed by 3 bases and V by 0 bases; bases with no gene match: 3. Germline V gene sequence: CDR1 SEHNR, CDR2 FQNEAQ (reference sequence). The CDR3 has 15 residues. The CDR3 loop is CASSLAGRGTDTQYF. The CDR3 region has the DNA TGTGCCAGCAGCTTAGCTGGCAGGGGGACAGATACGCAGTATTTT.

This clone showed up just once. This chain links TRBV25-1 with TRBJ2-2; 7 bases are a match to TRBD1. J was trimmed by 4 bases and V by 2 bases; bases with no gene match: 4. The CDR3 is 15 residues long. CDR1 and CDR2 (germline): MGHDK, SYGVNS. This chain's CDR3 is CASSEPGGRTGELFF. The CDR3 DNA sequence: TGTGCCAGCAGTGAACCAGGGGGTCGCACCGGGGAGCTGTTTTTT.

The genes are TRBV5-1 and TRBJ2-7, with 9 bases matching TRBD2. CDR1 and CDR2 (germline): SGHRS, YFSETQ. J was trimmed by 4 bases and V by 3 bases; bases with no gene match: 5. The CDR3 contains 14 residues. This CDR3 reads CASSSVAGVYEQYF. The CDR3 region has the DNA TGCGCCAGCAGCTCCGTAGCGGGAGTTTACGAGCAGTACTTC.

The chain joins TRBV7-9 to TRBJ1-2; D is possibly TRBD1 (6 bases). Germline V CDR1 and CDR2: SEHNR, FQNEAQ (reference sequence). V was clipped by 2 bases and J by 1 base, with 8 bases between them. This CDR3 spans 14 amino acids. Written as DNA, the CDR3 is TGTGCCAGCAGCTTAATGGACAGTAACTATGGCTACACCTTC. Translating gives CASSLMDSNYGYTF.

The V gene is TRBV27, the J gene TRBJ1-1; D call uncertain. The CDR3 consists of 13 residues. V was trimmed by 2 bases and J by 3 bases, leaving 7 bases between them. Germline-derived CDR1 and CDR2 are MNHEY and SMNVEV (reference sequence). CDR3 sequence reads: CASSLGGHTEAFF. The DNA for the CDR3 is TGTGCCAGCAGTTTAGGAGGACACACTGAAGCTTTCTTT.

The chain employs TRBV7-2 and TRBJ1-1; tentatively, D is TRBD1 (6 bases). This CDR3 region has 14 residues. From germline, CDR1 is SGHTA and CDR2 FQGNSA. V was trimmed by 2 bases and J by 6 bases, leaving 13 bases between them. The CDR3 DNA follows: TGTGCCAGCAGCTTATGGCCGGGGGGCTCTGAAGCTTTCTTT. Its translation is CASSLWPGGSEAFF.

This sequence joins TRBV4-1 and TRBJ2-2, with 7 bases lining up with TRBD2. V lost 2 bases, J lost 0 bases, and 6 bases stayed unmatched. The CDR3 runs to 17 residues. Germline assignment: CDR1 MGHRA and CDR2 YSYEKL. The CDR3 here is CASSQPGGSANTGELFF. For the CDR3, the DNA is TGCGCCAGCAGCCAACCGGGCGGGAGTGCGAACACCGGGGAGCTGTTTTTT.

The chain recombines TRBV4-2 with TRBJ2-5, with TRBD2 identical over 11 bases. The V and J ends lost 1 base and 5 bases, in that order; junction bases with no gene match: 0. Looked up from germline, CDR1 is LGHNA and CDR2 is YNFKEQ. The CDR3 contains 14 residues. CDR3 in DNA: TGTGCCAGCAGCCAAGGGACTAGCGGGGAGACCCAGTACTTC. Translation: CASSQGTSGETQYF.

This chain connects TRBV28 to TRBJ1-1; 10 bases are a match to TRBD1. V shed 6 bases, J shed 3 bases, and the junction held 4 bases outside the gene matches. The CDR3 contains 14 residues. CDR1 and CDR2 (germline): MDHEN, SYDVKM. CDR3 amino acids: CASRSTGGHTEAFF. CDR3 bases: TGTGCCAGCAGGTCGACAGGGGGCCACACTGAAGCTTTCTTT.

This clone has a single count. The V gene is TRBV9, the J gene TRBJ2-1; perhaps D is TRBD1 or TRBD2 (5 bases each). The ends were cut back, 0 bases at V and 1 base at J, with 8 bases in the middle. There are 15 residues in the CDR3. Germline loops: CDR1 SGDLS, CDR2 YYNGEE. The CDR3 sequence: CASSVERGSYNEQFF. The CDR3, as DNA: TGTGCCAGCAGCGTAGAGAGGGGTTCCTACAATGAGCAGTTCTTC.

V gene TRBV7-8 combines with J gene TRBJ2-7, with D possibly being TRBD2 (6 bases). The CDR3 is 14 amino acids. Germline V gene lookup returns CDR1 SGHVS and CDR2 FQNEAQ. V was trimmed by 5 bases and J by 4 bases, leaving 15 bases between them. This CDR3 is CASSPRSRGYEQYF. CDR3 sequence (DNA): TGTGCCAGCAGCCCCCGAAGCCGGGGGTACGAGCAGTACTTC. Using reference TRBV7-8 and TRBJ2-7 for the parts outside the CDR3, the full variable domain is GAGVSQSPRYKVAKRGQDVALRCDPISGHVSLFWYQQALGQGPEFLTYFQNEAQLDKSGLPSDRFFAERPEGSVSTLKIQRTQQEDSAVYLCASSPRSRGYEQYFGPGTRLTVT.

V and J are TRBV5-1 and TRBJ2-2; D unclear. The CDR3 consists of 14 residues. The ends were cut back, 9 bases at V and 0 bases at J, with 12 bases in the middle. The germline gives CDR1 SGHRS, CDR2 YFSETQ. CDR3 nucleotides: TGCGCCACCAGATCGGGCCCGAACACCGGGGAGCTGTTTTTT. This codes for CATRSGPNTGELFF.

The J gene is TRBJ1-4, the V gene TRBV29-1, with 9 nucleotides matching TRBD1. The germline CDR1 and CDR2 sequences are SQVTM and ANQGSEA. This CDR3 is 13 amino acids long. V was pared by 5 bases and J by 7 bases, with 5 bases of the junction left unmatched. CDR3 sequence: CSVTTGGVEKLFF. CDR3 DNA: TGCAGCGTTACCACAGGGGGCGTTGAAAAACTGTTTTTT.

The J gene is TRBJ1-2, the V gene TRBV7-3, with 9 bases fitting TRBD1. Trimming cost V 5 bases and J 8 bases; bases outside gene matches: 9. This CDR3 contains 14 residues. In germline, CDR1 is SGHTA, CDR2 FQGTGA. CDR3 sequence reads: CASSRGDRAGGYTF. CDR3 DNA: TGTGCCAGCAGCCGTGGGGACAGGGCTGGGGGCTACACCTTC. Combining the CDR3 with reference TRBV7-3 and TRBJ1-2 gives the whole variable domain GAGVSQTPSNKVTEKGKYVELRCDPISGHTALYWYRQSLGQGPEFLIYFQGTGAADDSGLPNDRFFAVRPEGSVSTLKIQRTERGDSAVYLCASSRGDRAGGYTFGSGTRLTVV.

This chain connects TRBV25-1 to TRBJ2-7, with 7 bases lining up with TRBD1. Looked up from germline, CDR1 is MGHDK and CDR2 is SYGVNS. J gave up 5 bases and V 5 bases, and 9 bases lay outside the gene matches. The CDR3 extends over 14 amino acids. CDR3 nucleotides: TGTGCCAGCAGTTCAGCGACAGGGCGCGACGAGCAGTACTTC. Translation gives CASSSATGRDEQYF.

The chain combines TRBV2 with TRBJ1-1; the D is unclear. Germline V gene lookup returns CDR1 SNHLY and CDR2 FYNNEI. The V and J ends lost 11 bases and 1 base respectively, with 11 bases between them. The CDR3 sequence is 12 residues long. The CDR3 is CASMEGNTEAFF. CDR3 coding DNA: TGTGCCTCCATGGAGGGGAACACTGAAGCTTTCTTT. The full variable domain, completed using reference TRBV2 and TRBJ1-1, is EPEVTQTPSHQVTQMGQEVILRCVPISNHLYFYWYRQILGQKVEFLVSFYNNEISEKSEIFDDQFSVERPDGSNFTLKIRSTKLEDSAMYFCASMEGNTEAFFGQGTRLTVV.

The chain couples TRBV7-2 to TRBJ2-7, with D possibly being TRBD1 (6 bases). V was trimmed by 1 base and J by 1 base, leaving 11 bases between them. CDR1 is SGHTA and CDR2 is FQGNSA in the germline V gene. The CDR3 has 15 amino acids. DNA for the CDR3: TGTGCCAGCAGCTTAGTAACAGGGAGTTCCTACGAGCAGTACTTC. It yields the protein CASSLVTGSSYEQYF.

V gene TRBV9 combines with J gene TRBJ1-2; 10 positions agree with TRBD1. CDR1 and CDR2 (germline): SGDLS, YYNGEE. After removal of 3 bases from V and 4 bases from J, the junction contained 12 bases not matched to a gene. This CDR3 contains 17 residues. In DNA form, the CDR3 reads TGTGCCAGCAGCGCCCGGGACAGGGGAATCGATACCTATGGCTACACCTTC. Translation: CASSARDRGIDTYGYTF.

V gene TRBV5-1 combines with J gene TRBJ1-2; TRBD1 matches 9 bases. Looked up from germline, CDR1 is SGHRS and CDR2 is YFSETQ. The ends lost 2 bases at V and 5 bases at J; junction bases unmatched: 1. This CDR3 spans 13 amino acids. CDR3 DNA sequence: TGCGCCAGCAGCTTAGGGACAGGGTATGGCTACACCTTC. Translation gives CASSLGTGYGYTF.

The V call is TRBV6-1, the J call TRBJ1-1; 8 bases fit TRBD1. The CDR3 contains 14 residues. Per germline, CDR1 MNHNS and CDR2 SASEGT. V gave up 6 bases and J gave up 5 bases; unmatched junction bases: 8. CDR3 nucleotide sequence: TGTGCCAGCAGGAGTGACAGGGGCTGGACTGAAGCTTTCTTT. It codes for CASRSDRGWTEAFF.

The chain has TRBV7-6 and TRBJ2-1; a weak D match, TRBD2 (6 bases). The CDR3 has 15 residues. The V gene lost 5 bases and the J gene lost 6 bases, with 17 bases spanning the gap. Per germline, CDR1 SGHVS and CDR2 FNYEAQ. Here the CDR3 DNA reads TGTGCCAGCAGCCTGGCTGCGGGGCAATCCAATGAGCAGTTCTTC. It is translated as CASSLAAGQSNEQFF. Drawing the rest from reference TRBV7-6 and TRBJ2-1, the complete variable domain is GAGVSQSPRYKVTKRGQDVALRCDPISGHVSLYWYRQALGQGPEFLTYFNYEAQQDKSGLPNDRFSAERPEGSISTLTIQRTEQRDSAMYRCASSLAAGQSNEQFFGPGTRLTVL.

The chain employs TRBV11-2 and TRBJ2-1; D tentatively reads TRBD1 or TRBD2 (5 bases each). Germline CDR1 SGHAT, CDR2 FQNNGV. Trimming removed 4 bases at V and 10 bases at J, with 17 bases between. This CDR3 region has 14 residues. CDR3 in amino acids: CASSSLTGLGEQFF. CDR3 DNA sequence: TGTGCCAGCAGCTCTCTGACGGGGCTGGGCGAGCAGTTCTTC.

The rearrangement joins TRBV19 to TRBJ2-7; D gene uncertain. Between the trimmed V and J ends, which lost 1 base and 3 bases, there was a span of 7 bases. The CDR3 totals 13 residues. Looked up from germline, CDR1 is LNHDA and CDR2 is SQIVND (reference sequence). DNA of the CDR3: TGTGCCAGTAGTATAGGTTACCTCTACGAGCAGTACTTC. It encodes CASSIGYLYEQYF.

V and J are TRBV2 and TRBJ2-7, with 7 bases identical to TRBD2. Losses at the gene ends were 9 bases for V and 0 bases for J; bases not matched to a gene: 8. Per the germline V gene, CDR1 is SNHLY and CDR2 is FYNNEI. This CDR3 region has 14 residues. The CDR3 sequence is CASRVLAYSYEQYF. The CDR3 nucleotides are TGTGCCAGTAGGGTACTAGCGTACTCCTACGAGCAGTACTTC.

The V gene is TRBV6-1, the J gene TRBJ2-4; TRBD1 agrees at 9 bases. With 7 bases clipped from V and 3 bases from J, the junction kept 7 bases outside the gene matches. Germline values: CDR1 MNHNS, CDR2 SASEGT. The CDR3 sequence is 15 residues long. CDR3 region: CASTTGGAGKNIQYF. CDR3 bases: TGTGCCAGCACCACAGGGGGCGCCGGCAAAAACATTCAGTACTTC.

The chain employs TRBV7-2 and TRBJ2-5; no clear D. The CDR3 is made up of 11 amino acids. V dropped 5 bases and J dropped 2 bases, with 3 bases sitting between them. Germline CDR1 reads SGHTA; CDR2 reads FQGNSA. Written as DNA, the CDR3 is TGTGCCAGCAGCCCTCAAGAGACCCAGTACTTC. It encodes CASSPQETQYF.

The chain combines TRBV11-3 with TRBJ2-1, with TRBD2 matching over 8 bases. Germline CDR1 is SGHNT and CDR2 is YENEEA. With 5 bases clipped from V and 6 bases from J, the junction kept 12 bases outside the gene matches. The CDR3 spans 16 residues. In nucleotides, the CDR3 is TGTGCCAGCAGCCCGCACGGGAGGGCCGCCTCCAATGAGCAGTTCTTC. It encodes CASSPHGRAASNEQFF.